This TCR beta chain emerged from a study of blood T cell repertoires in COVID-19. Study information: The United States, Italy and Spain were the sources of the acute and convalescent COVID-19 samples.

Germline V lookup: CDR1 MGHRA, CDR2 YSYEKL. The CDR3 is 19 amino acids. Trimming took 3 bases from V and 7 from J; bases not matched to a gene: 20. Participant-reported clinical history was the basis for cohort assignment. Some clones are missing from TCRdb's copy, which holds only in-frame ones; the method was immunoSEQ multiplex PCR. In the table there are approximately 250,000 clones, 88% of which are singletons. The V and J genes are TRBV4-1 and TRBJ1-4, with TRBD1 identical over 7 bases. The sequence was collected from a woman aged 40 to 50 who had been exposed to COVID-19. Sequenced: PBMCs or T cells enriched from blood (not recorded which). The CDR3 protein is CASSHEIGPEQGLGEKLFF. The CDR3 DNA follows: TGCGCCAGCAGCCACGAAATTGGGCCCGAACAGGGGCTGGGTGAAAAACTGTTTTTT.